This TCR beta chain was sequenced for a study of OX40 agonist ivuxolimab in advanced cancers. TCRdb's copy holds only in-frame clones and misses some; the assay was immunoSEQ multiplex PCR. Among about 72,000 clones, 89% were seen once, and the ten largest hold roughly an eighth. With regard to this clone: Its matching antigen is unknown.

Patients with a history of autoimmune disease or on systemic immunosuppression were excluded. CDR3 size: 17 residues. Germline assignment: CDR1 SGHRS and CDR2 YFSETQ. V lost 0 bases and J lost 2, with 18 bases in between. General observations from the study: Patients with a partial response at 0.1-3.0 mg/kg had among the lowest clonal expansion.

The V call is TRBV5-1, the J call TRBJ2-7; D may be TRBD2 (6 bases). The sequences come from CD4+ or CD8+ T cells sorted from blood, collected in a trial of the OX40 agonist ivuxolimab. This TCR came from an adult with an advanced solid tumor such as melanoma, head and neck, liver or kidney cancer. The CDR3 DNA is TGCGCCAGCAGCTTGGGCGGGGCGGAGGGGTTAGCCTACGAGCAGTACTTC. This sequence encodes CASSLGGAEGLAYEQYF.